This section outlines one T cell receptor (beta chain) sequence together with its context. Its antigen is as yet unknown. By 5'RACE template switching, TCR cDNA was produced, with a universal primer site and UMIs added in the process. Each CDR3 protein is one row after TCRdb ran MiXCR on the 5' RACE reads. The table records 250,000 to 300,000 distinct CDR3 sequences, approximately 5.2% of them present only once. The CDR3 covers 16 residues. V shed 0 bases, J shed 4 bases, and the junction held 8 bases outside the gene matches. CDR1 and CDR2 from the germline V gene are SGDLS and YYNGEE. This record comes from a study of T cells after yellow fever vaccination. About the study: Fractions of limited cellularity were prepared by means of SMART-Seq v4 Ultra Low Input. Whole-study findings and limits: Shared CD4/CD8 clonotypes were a small share, likely from convergent recombination. From the bulk population, abundant clonotypes could contaminate and appear within FACS-sorted repertoires.

The chain joins TRBV9 to TRBJ1-2; 8 nucleotides align to TRBD1. Sequencing was performed on CD4+ T cells sorted from PBMCs, taken on the day of the yellow fever booster vaccination. The source of this sequence is a young man who received the YFV17D yellow fever vaccine. CDR3 sequence reads: CASSVEAGGRSYGYTF. In DNA, the CDR3 is TGTGCCAGCAGCGTAGAGGCAGGGGGCAGGAGCTATGGCTACACCTTC.